The clone carrying this TCR beta chain has ten or more counts. The sample belongs to a study of human T cells and chemical hapten exposure. Documented time point: pre-sensitization, week 0. The treatment denotes: therapeutic diphenylcyclopropenone sensitization with weekly scalp DPC. MiXCR, applied by TCRdb to the RACE reads, yields one record per CDR3 protein. The sample comprises around 330,000 distinct CDR3 sequences, about 5% of which are singletons, and around 8.6% rests with the top ten. Trimming stripped 7 bases from V and 6 bases from J, with 14 bases between. The CDR3 totals 13 residues. The germline V gene encodes CDR1 MNHEY and CDR2 SVGEGT.

V usage is TRBV6-2 or TRBV6-3 and J usage is TRBJ2-3; perhaps D is TRBD1 or TRBD2 (5 bases each). This sequence originates from a woman between 18 and 30 years old with alopecia areata. Some clones in this sample may be carry-over from other donors' samples. Specimen: whole blood, collected in connection with sensitization to the hapten diphenylcyclopropenone (DPC). DNA for the CDR3: TGTGCCAGCAAATCCCCACGGGACGATACGCAGTATTTT. Translating gives CASKSPRDDTQYF.